This TCR beta chain was obtained from a study of a mutant IDH1 vaccine in newly diagnosed glioma. Study overall: Of treated patients, 62.5% were men and about 40% women, averaging around 39 years. Antecedent treatment encompassed radiotherapy, temozolomide, or their combination; the majority received both. Study conclusions and caveats: Most patients, 90% to 95%, showed vaccine-induced immune responses.

TCRdb's copy holds only in-frame clones and misses some; the assay was immunoSEQ multiplex PCR. This sample has some 87,000 clones, with over 75% found just once. Germline V gene sequence: CDR1 MNHNY, CDR2 SVGAGI (reference sequence). This CDR3 spans 13 amino acids. Trimming left V 0 bases short and J 2 bases short, with 4 bases between. Time point indicated: baseline, week 1 (first vaccination visit). Specified treatment: pre-vaccination baseline after standard-of-care therapy. Donor diagnoses consisted of new WHO grade 3 or 4 IDH1-mutant, ATRX-lost astrocytomas. Note on this clone: What it binds is unknown.

The rearrangement links TRBV6-6 to TRBJ1-2; unclear D gene. The TCR comes from a man aged 35 to 55 with glioma. The sequences come from PBMCs, collected from a glioma patient treated with radiotherapy, temozolomide or both. This chain's CDR3 is CASSYSMNYGYTF. The CDR3 bases are TGTGCCAGCAGTTACTCGATGAACTATGGCTACACCTTC.